These T cell receptor beta chains were read from a single sample in a study of blood T cell repertoires in COVID-19. Using immunoSEQ multiplex PCR, the repertoire was profiled, and TCRdb retains in-frame clones only, with some absent. Among hundreds of thousands of clones listed, 80% to 90% were seen once. The sequenced sample was peripheral blood. The receptors were sampled from a man aged 18 to 30 with COVID-19, enrolled during active disease. CDR3s include the opening cysteine and the closing phenylalanine or tryptophan. D genes are given only for firm matches. Rows give clone size only sometimes, using once, few, many, or a class for an expanded clone.

d_call j_call clone_size cdr3_length v_call cdr3_nt cdr3_aa
TRBD1 TRBJ2-2 . 14 TRBV5-4 TGTGCCAGCACCGGGACAGTCGACACCGGGGAGCTGTTTTTT CASTGTVDTGELFF
. TRBJ1-5 . 14 TRBV4-1 TGCGCCAGCAGCCCGCAGGGGCGCGGTCAGCCCCAGCATTTT CASSPQGRGQPQHF
. TRBJ2-7 . 11 TRBV18 TGTGCCAGCCAAGAACAGGGCGAGCAGTACTTC CASQEQGEQYF
TRBD2 TRBJ2-7 . 13 TRBV27 TGTGCCAGCAGTTTATCGATAGGCGGGAGAGTGTACTTC CASSLSIGGRVYF
TRBD2 TRBJ2-7 . 11 TRBV14 TGTGCCAGCAGCCCGGGAGGGACCCTAAACTTC CASSPGGTLNF
. TRBJ1-4 . 15 TRBV27 TGTGCCAGCAGTTGGTCGGTGGGCACCAATGAAAAACTGTTTTTT CASSWSVGTNEKLFF
. TRBJ2-7 . 13 TRBV7-8 TGTGCCAGCAGCATTCGGGGGGCTTACGAGCAGTACTTC CASSIRGAYEQYF
TRBD2 TRBJ2-1 . 18 TRBV7-9 TGTGCCAGCAGCACCGAAATATACGGAGCGGGAGTTGACAATGAGCAGTTCTTC CASSTEIYGAGVDNEQFF
TRBD2 TRBJ2-7 . 15 TRBV6-1 TGTGCCAGCAGTGACCCTAGCGGGGGATCCTACGAGCAGTACTTC CASSDPSGGSYEQYF
TRBD1 TRBJ1-2 . 14 TRBV29-1 TGCAGCGTGAGGCTGACAGGGGCGGGCTATGGCTACACCTTC CSVRLTGAGYGYTF
TRBD1 TRBJ1-2 few 14 TRBV3-1/TRBV3-2 TGTGCCAGCAGCCTCCGGACAGGGGGAGATGGCTACACCTTC CASSLRTGGDGYTF
TRBD2 TRBJ2-1 few 16 TRBV2 TGTGCCAGCAGACGGAGGGCAGGACTAGGGTCGGATGAGCAGTTCTTC CASRRRAGLGSDEQFF
TRBD1 TRBJ1-2 few 13 TRBV12-3/TRBV12-4 TGTGCCAGCACCGGGACAGGGAAGGTCGGCTACACCTTC CASTGTGKVGYTF
. TRBJ1-1 . 13 TRBV12-3/TRBV12-4 TGTGCCAGCAGTCGGACACCGAACACTGAAGCTTTCTTT CASSRTPNTEAFF
. TRBJ1-3 . 13 TRBV2 TGTGCCAGCAGCACAACGACTGGAAACACCATATATTTT CASSTTTGNTIYF
. TRBJ1-6 . 14 TRBV6-6 TGTGCCAGCGGGGACATTAGGAATAATTCACCCCTCCACTTT CASGDIRNNSPLHF
. TRBJ2-1 . 14 TRBV6-7 TGTGCCAGCAGAGGAGGGCCGAAAATCAATGAGCAGTTCTTC CASRGGPKINEQFF
. TRBJ1-2 . 14 TRBV9 TGTGCCAGCAGCGGGAGTTACAGGGAAGACGGCTACACCTTC CASSGSYREDGYTF
. TRBJ1-1 . 14 TRBV6-5 TGTGCCAGCAGTTACTCGAGAGTGAACACTGAAGCTTTCTTT CASSYSRVNTEAFF
. TRBJ2-4 . 16 TRBV19 TGTGCCAGTAGTACAAGGACAGTATTAGCCAAAAACATTCAGTACTTC CASSTRTVLAKNIQYF
TRBD1 TRBJ2-5 . 14 TRBV10-3 TGTGCCATCAGTGATCCAGGGGGCGCGGAGACCCAGTACTTC CAISDPGGAETQYF
. TRBJ1-1 . 13 TRBV5-6 TGTGCCAGCAGCTTGCGGGGAAATACTGAAGCTTTCTTT CASSLRGNTEAFF
. TRBJ1-2 many 15 TRBV19 TGTGCCAGTAGTTTTACCGTGGTGATGAGGCTTGGCTACACCTTC CASSFTVVMRLGYTF
TRBD2 TRBJ2-1 once 13 TRBV19 TGTGCCAGTAGTATAGATCGGACTAGCGGGCAGTTCTTC CASSIDRTSGQFF
. TRBJ2-5 . 16 TRBV10-1 TGCGCCAGCAGTGAGTCAAAGGCGACTAGTCTAGAGACCCAGTACTTC CASSESKATSLETQYF
. TRBJ2-3 . 16 TRBV13 TGTGCCAGCAGCCACCCTAGTTCGCACCACACAGATACGCAGTATTTT CASSHPSSHHTDTQYF
. TRBJ2-7 . 12 TRBV12-3/TRBV12-4 TGTGCCAGCAGCCGACAGGTATACGAGCAGTACTTC CASSRQVYEQYF
. TRBJ2-5 . 12 TRBV12-3/TRBV12-4 TGTGCCAGCAGTGGCTCAAAAGAGACCCAGTACTTC CASSGSKETQYF
TRBD2 TRBJ2-1 few 15 TRBV27 TGTGCCAGCAGTTTATCGGCGGGGGGGCGGAATGAGCAGTTCTTC CASSLSAGGRNEQFF
TRBD1 TRBJ1-5 . 14 TRBV27 TGTGCCAGCAGTTTAACAGGGGGTAATCAGCCCCAGCATTTT CASSLTGGNQPQHF
. TRBJ2-1 few 12 TRBV3-1/TRBV3-2 TGTGCCACTCTCTCCGGTCCGGATGAGCAGTTCTTC CATLSGPDEQFF
TRBD2 TRBJ2-1 . 15 TRBV3-1/TRBV3-2 TGTGCCAGCAGCCCCGGACTAGCGGGGGGGCCTGGGCAGTTCTTC CASSPGLAGGPGQFF
TRBD1 TRBJ1-3 once 16 TRBV6-6 TGTGCCAGCAGAGGACAGGGGACCAGCTCTGGAAACACCATATATTTT CASRGQGTSSGNTIYF
TRBD1 TRBJ2-7 . 14 TRBV6-5 TGTGCCAGCAGTCGAGGGACAGGGGTTCTCGAGCAGTACTTC CASSRGTGVLEQYF
TRBD1 TRBJ1-1 many 14 TRBV19 TGTGCCAGTAGTACCGTATACAGGGGCACTGAAGCTTTCTTT CASSTVYRGTEAFF
. TRBJ2-3 . 17 TRBV25-1 TGTGCCAGCAGTGGAGGAACAGGGAGGGGGAAGCCAGATACGCAGTATTTT CASSGGTGRGKPDTQYF
. TRBJ1-5 few 14 TRBV19 TGTGCCAGTAGCAACTCAGGAGGGACCGGGTCCCAGCATTTT CASSNSGGTGSQHF
. TRBJ2-3 . 12 TRBV6-1 TGTGCCAGCAGTGAAGGCGGGGATACGCAGTATTTT CASSEGGDTQYF
. TRBJ2-2 . 12 TRBV11-2 TGTGCCAGCAGCTTCGTAGCCGGGGAGCTGTTTTTT CASSFVAGELFF
TRBD1 TRBJ1-1 few 13 TRBV6-1 TGTGCCAGCAGTGAGCGACAGGGCACTGAAGCTTTCTTT CASSERQGTEAFF
TRBD1 TRBJ1-1 . 14 TRBV19 TGTGCCACCAGGACAGGGGCTCAGGTCACTGAAGCTTTCTTT CATRTGAQVTEAFF
. TRBJ1-1 . 16 TRBV9 TGTGCCAGCAGCGTAGGGTCAGATAATAAGAACACTGAAGCTTTCTTT CASSVGSDNKNTEAFF
TRBD1 TRBJ1-1 . 13 TRBV5-1 TGCGCCAGCAGCCTGGGGACAGGGGCTGAAGCTTTCTTT CASSLGTGAEAFF
. TRBJ2-4 . 15 TRBV27 TGTGCCAGCAGTCCGCTGCGCGACCAAGGGGACATTCAGTACTTC CASSPLRDQGDIQYF
TRBD2 TRBJ2-7 once 17 TRBV3-1/TRBV3-2 TGTGCCAGCAGCCAAGATCAGTGGCTAGCGGGCTCCTACGAGCAGTACTTC CASSQDQWLAGSYEQYF
TRBD2 TRBJ2-7 . 15 TRBV9 TGTGCCAGCAGCCCACGGGGAGCGGGATCTTCCGAGCAGTACTTC CASSPRGAGSSEQYF
TRBD2 TRBJ2-2 . 14 TRBV12-5 TGTGCTAGTGCCTCACTGCGGGAGGCCGGGGAGCTGTTTTTT CASASLREAGELFF
. TRBJ2-7 . 13 TRBV2 TGTGCCAGCAGTGCAGGGAACAGCTACGAGCAGTACTTC CASSAGNSYEQYF
. TRBJ2-7 . 13 TRBV27 TGTGCCAGCAGTTTATATCCCGGCTACGAGCAGTACTTC CASSLYPGYEQYF
. TRBJ2-3 . 15 TRBV6-1 TGTGCCAGCAGGGAAGGCCACTTAAGTCGTGATACGCAGTATTTT CASREGHLSRDTQYF
. TRBJ1-1 . 13 TRBV7-9 TGTGCCAGCAGCACCTGGAGCGGAACTGAAGCTTTCTTT CASSTWSGTEAFF
TRBD1 TRBJ2-1 . 16 TRBV24-1 TGTGCCACCAGTGATGCCGGGACAGGTACCTACAATGAGCAGTTCTTC CATSDAGTGTYNEQFF
TRBD2 TRBJ2-7 . 13 TRBV6-5 TGTGCCAGCAAGCGGGGGGGCCCCTACGAGCAGTACTTC CASKRGGPYEQYF
. TRBJ1-3 once 18 TRBV6-1 TGTGCCAGCAGTGAACTTGGGAATCGGGTCCCGGGGGGAAACACCATATATTTT CASSELGNRVPGGNTIYF
. TRBJ2-5 . 14 TRBV7-9 TGTGCCAGCAGCCCGCCGGGACTCCAAGAGACCCAGTACTTC CASSPPGLQETQYF
. TRBJ1-5 . 15 TRBV19 TGTGCCAGTAGCCCCTGGGACACCAGCAATCAGCCCCAGCATTTT CASSPWDTSNQPQHF
. TRBJ1-2 . 12 TRBV6-5 TGTGCCAGCAAAATGGGGGGAGCTGGCTACACCTTC CASKMGGAGYTF
. TRBJ1-6 . 15 TRBV4-1 TGCGCCAGCAGCGCCCTCCGGGAGTTTAATTCACCCCTCCACTTT CASSALREFNSPLHF
TRBD2 TRBJ2-2 . 15 TRBV5-1 TGCGCCAGCAGCTTAACTAGCGCGAACACCGGGGAGCTGTTTTTT CASSLTSANTGELFF
. TRBJ1-2 . 14 TRBV19 TGTGCCAGTACCCTAGGGAGGGGAGCCTATGGCTACACCTTC CASTLGRGAYGYTF